The next 24 T cell receptor beta chains were all read from a single sample in a study of response to subunit inactivated influenza vaccine. From the RT-PCR reads, TCRdb called clonotypes with MiXCR, one entry per CDR3 protein. The top ten hold 10% to 13% of the sample, which has under 750,000 distinct CDR3 sequences, about 11% seen once. The material sequenced was PBMCs from blood, taken on the day of vaccination. The receptors were sampled from a man aged 50-59 years who received an inactivated influenza vaccine.

This clonotype occurred many times. The rearrangement uses TRBV6-1 and TRBJ1-4; maybe TRBD1 (5 bases). This CDR3 contains 16 residues. Trimming pared 5 bases from V and 5 bases from J, leaving 18 bases between. Germline lookup yields CDR1 MNHNS and CDR2 SASEGT. The CDR3 spells CASSLTGLGWNEKLFF. The CDR3 DNA sequence: TGTGCCAGCAGTCTGACGGGACTCGGGTGGAATGAAAAACTGTTTTTT.

This clonotype was counted between two and nine times. This chain joins TRBV5-1 and TRBJ2-7, with 11 positions matching TRBD1. The V gene end was trimmed by 0 bases and the J gene end by 5 bases; junction bases not matched to a gene: 7. Germline CDR1 SGHRS, CDR2 YFSETQ. The length of the CDR3 is 16 residues. The CDR3 DNA follows: TGCGCCAGCAGCTTGGCCGGACAGGGGGCGTTGCACGAGCAGTACTTC. It translates to CASSLAGQGALHEQYF.

The chain carries TRBV7-9 and TRBJ2-1; 11 bases line up with TRBD1. Germline CDR1 reads SEHNR; CDR2 reads FQNEAQ (reference sequence). V dropped 5 bases and J dropped 5; count of bases not matched to a gene: 5. This CDR3 region has 15 residues. The CDR3 DNA reads as TGTGCCAGCAGCCGGACAGGGGGCGCCCACAATGAGCAGTTCTTC. Translating it yields CASSRTGGAHNEQFF.

This clonotype was counted ten times or more. The chain links TRBV12-3 or TRBV12-4 to TRBJ2-1; D not resolved. V lost 4 bases and J lost 9, with 10 bases in between. The CDR3 is 12 amino acids. The CDR3 coding sequence is TGTGCCAGCAGTTCTTCCTCCGGTGAGCAGTTCTTC. Its protein is CASSSSSGEQFF.

There are a few counts of this clonotype. This chain uses TRBV4-3 with TRBJ1-5; D not resolved. The CDR3 length is 16 residues. Germline CDR1 reads LGHNA; CDR2 reads YSLEER. V shed 3 bases and J shed 0 bases, with 12 bases lying between them. The CDR3 spells CASSQETGYSNQPQHF. The CDR3, as DNA: TGCGCCAGCAGCCAGGAAACGGGATATAGCAATCAGCCCCAGCATTTT.

This chain uses TRBV20-1 with TRBJ2-7; D call uncertain. CDR1 is DFQATT, CDR2 SNEGSKA, per germline (reference sequence). The CDR3 consists of 19 residues. V was clipped by 2 bases and J by 1 base, with 27 bases between them. DNA for the CDR3: TGCAGTGCTAGAAGATGGGGTGGCCAGGTATACCCAATTTCCTACGAGCAGTACTTC. Translating it yields CSARRWGGQVYPISYEQYF.

In this sample, this clonotype turned up a few times. The chain recombines TRBV7-9 with TRBJ2-7; D is unresolved. CDR3 length: 17 amino acids. The V gene lost 5 bases and the J gene lost 4 bases, with 24 bases spanning the gap. Germline lookup yields CDR1 SEHNR and CDR2 FQNEAQ (reference sequence). In DNA form, the CDR3 reads TGTGCCAGCAGCCCCAGTGGCCTGGGTAAGCTTCGGTACGAGCAGTACTTC. It is translated as CASSPSGLGKLRYEQYF.

The V call is TRBV5-1, the J call TRBJ2-5, with 9 bases aligning to TRBD1. V was clipped by 3 bases and J by 4 bases; unmatched bases: 4. The V gene's germline CDR1 is SGHRS and CDR2 YFSETQ. The CDR3 contains 14 residues. CDR3 sequence: CASSSTGGAETQYF. The CDR3 DNA follows: TGCGCCAGCAGCTCTACAGGGGGCGCAGAGACCCAGTACTTC. Supplemented by reference TRBV5-1 and TRBJ2-5, the full variable domain reads KAGVTQTPRYLIKTRGQQVTLSCSPISGHRSVSWYQQTPGQGLQFLFEYFSETQRNKGNFPGRFSGRQFSNSRSEMNVSTLELGDSALYLCASSSTGGAETQYFGPGTRLLVL.

This clonotype has more than one count but fewer than ten. The rearrangement uses TRBV4-1 and TRBJ2-2; D remains ambiguous. CDR3 length: 13 amino acids. The germline V gene encodes CDR1 MGHRA and CDR2 YSYEKL. With 1 base removed from V and 3 bases from J, the gap between germline ends came to 3 bases. The CDR3 DNA is TGCGCCAGCAGCCAAGTTTACACCGGGGAGCTGTTTTTT. This codes for CASSQVYTGELFF.

The V gene is TRBV20-1, the J gene TRBJ2-3; tentatively, D is TRBD2 (5 bases). Trimming pared 0 bases from V and 1 base from J, leaving 8 bases between. The length of the CDR3 is 14 residues. CDR1 is DFQATT and CDR2 is SNEGSKA in the germline V gene (reference sequence). The CDR3 DNA follows: TGCAGTGCTAGAGATTGGCGGGGCACAGATACGCAGTATTTT. It specifies CSARDWRGTDTQYF.

The J gene is TRBJ2-7, the V gene TRBV12-3 or TRBV12-4, with 7 bases that match TRBD1. Germline trimming cut 5 bases from V and 2 bases from J; bases unmatched to any gene: 9. The CDR3 is 15 residues long. The CDR3 sequence: CASSAGTVKAYEQYF. In DNA form, the CDR3 reads TGTGCCAGCAGTGCCGGGACAGTCAAAGCCTACGAGCAGTACTTC.

This clonotype has at least ten counts. V usage is TRBV5-1 and J usage is TRBJ1-4; D perhaps matches TRBD1 (5 bases). In germline, CDR1 is SGHRS, CDR2 YFSETQ. The V end lost 0 bases, the J end lost 7 bases, and 13 bases lay between the germline ends. The CDR3 consists of 15 residues. The DNA for the CDR3 is TGCGCCAGCAGCTTGGGGCCGGGGGTCGGTGAAAAACTGTTTTTT. It is translated as CASSLGPGVGEKLFF.

The sample holds a few counts of this clonotype. This sequence joins TRBV9 and TRBJ1-1; no firm D call. This CDR3 spans 16 amino acids. Germline CDR1 is SGDLS and CDR2 is YYNGEE. With 0 bases removed from V and 3 bases from J, the gap between germline ends came to 15 bases. CDR3 coding DNA: TGTGCCAGCAGCGTAGAGCCAGGAATCGGACACACTGAAGCTTTCTTT. This gives the protein CASSVEPGIGHTEAFF.

A few counts support this clonotype. The genes are TRBV27 and TRBJ2-5, with 11 bases lining up with TRBD2. Germline V gene lookup returns CDR1 MNHEY and CDR2 SMNVEV (reference sequence). V lost 5 bases and J lost 1; bases outside the gene matches: 9. CDR3 length equals 17 residues. This CDR3 reads CASSPGVAGGPQETQYF. DNA of the CDR3: TGTGCCAGCAGTCCCGGGGTAGCGGGGGGGCCCCAAGAGACCCAGTACTTC.

The chain links TRBV7-6 to TRBJ2-1, with 7 bases identical to TRBD2. The CDR3 is 15 residues long. The junction had 7 bases not matched to a gene; V was cut back by 0 bases and J by 8 bases. Germline CDR1 is SGHVS and CDR2 is FNYEAQ. The CDR3 protein is CASSLAVTSFHEQFF. CDR3 nucleotide sequence: TGTGCCAGCAGCTTAGCTGTGACTAGCTTTCATGAGCAGTTCTTC.

V and J are TRBV4-3 and TRBJ1-3, with D uncertain. CDR1 and CDR2 from the germline V gene are LGHNA and YSLEER. The CDR3 totals 17 residues. V dropped 0 bases and J dropped 0 bases, with 12 bases sitting between them. DNA for the CDR3: TGCGCCAGCAGCCAAGAAGAGTCGGAGGTCTCTGGAAACACCATATATTTT. Its protein product is CASSQEESEVSGNTIYF.

The rearrangement links TRBV29-1 to TRBJ2-3; D remains ambiguous. CDR1 is SQVTM, CDR2 ANQGSEA, per germline. CDR3 length: 14 amino acids. V lost 4 bases and J lost 0, with 11 bases in between. CDR3 loop: CSVGGIGSTDTQYF. The CDR3 DNA reads as TGCAGCGTTGGTGGGATAGGAAGCACAGATACGCAGTATTTT.

The genes are TRBV6-4 and TRBJ2-1; D is ambiguous. Germline V gene lookup returns CDR1 MRHNA and CDR2 SNTAGT. V lost 4 bases and J lost 10, with 14 bases in between. The length of the CDR3 is 13 residues. The CDR3 DNA follows: TGTGCCAGCAGTGGATTTCCGTCCGGGGAGCAGTTCTTC. This gives the protein CASSGFPSGEQFF.

J is TRBJ1-1 and V is TRBV7-9, with a possible D match to TRBD1 (5 bases). V shed 0 bases and J shed 5 bases, with 7 bases lying between them. The CDR3 runs 13 residues. Germline CDR1 SEHNR, CDR2 FQNEAQ (reference sequence). The CDR3 loop is CASSLARVTEAFF. The CDR3 coding sequence is TGTGCCAGCAGCTTAGCCAGGGTAACTGAAGCTTTCTTT.

V is TRBV29-1 and J is TRBJ2-1; the match to TRBD2 covers 12 bases. The CDR3 extends over 14 amino acids. J gave up 7 bases and V 3 bases, and 4 bases lay outside the gene matches. Germline V gene sequence: CDR1 SQVTM, CDR2 ANQGSEA. CDR3 region: CSVEGLAGGNEQFF. CDR3 nucleotide sequence: TGCAGCGTTGAGGGCCTAGCGGGGGGGAATGAGCAGTTCTTC.

The chain is built from TRBV11-2 and TRBJ2-3; 12 nucleotides match TRBD2. The CDR3 is made up of 17 amino acids. V dropped 2 bases and J dropped 7; count of bases not matched to a gene: 10. Per germline, CDR1 SGHAT and CDR2 FQNNGV. In DNA form, the CDR3 reads TGTGCCAGCAGCTTATATCTAGCGGGAGGGCCCTCGAATACGCAGTATTTT. The encoded protein is CASSLYLAGGPSNTQYF.

This clonotype occurred many times. The J gene is TRBJ2-7, the V gene TRBV29-1; 7 bases map to TRBD1. Germline trimming cut 5 bases from V and 0 bases from J; bases unmatched to any gene: 4. The CDR3 consists of 13 residues. Germline CDR1 reads SQVTM; CDR2 reads ANQGSEA. The CDR3 spells CSVSGTDSYEQYF. CDR3 coding DNA: TGCAGCGTTTCCGGGACAGACTCCTACGAGCAGTACTTC.

A few counts support this clonotype. The rearrangement joins TRBV7-6 to TRBJ2-3; possibly TRBD1 or TRBD2 for D (5 bases each). The CDR3 is 14 residues long. V lost 2 bases and J 4 bases, leaving 10 bases between the germline ends. CDR1 and CDR2 (germline): SGHVS, FNYEAQ. CDR3 sequence (DNA): TGTGCCAGCAGCTTACAGGGAGTCGCAGATACGCAGTATTTT. It codes for CASSLQGVADTQYF.

V and J are TRBV28 and TRBJ2-1; no firm D call. Germline V gene data show CDR1 as MDHEN and CDR2 as SYDVKM. There are 14 residues in the CDR3. V was shortened by 7 bases and J by 4 bases, with 14 bases between the two germline ends. The CDR3 sequence: CASKSVREYNEQFF. For the CDR3, the DNA is TGTGCCAGCAAGTCGGTTCGAGAATACAATGAGCAGTTCTTC.